This entry is about one T cell receptor beta chain. The method was immunoSEQ multiplex PCR; TCRdb's version includes in-frame clones alone and lacks a portion of them. The sample lists just over 2,000,000 clones; less than 95% were seen once. Naive CD8 cells were CD45RO-negative, positively selected for CCR7, excluding terminally differentiated effector memory CD45RA+ cells. This sample is part of a study of shared clonotypes between healthy human individuals. The clonotype comes from a man in his late teens or twenties in good health. What was sequenced was naive CD8+ T cells sorted from blood.

The CDR3 loop is CASTGPGLAGKEYEQYF. Written as DNA, the CDR3 is TGTGCCAGCACCGGACCGGGACTAGCGGGAAAGGAATACGAGCAGTACTTC. The gene calls are TRBV27 and TRBJ2-7; 13 bases map to TRBD2. V shed 7 bases, J shed 4 bases, and the junction held 13 bases outside the gene matches. Germline lookup yields CDR1 MNHEY and CDR2 SMNVEV (reference sequence). The CDR3 spans 17 residues.